This T cell receptor beta chain is drawn from a study of T cell repertoires in cytomegalovirus infection. Study context: CMV infection together with matching HLA type was indicated by public TCR beta signatures.

One entry per CDR3 protein results from TCRdb running MiXCR on the reads. The data contain fewer than 1,000,000 distinct CDR3 sequences, roughly 31% of them singletons. Germline V gives CDR1 MNHEY, CDR2 SMNVEV (reference sequence). Trimming cost V 10 bases and J 5 bases; bases outside gene matches: 4. This CDR3 has 11 amino acids. A word on this clonotype: Its antigen remains unknown.

This sequence originates from a human donor in good health (CMV status not recorded). Some clones in this sample may be carry-over from other donors' samples. The chain couples TRBV27 to TRBJ1-1, with TRBD1 matching 7 bases. The material sequenced was cultured CD8+ T cells from PBMCs, taken from culture after CMV antigen stimulation. CDR3 DNA: TGTGCCACCCAGGGGGGGACTGAAGCTTTCTTT. Translated, it gives CATQGGTEAFF.